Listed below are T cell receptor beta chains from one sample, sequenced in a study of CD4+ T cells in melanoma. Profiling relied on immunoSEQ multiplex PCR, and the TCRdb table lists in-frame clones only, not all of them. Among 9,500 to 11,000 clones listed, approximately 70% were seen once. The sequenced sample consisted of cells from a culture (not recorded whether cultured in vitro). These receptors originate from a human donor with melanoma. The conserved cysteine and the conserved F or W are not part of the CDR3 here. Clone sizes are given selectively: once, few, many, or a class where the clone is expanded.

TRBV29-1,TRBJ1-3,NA,SVRTAGNTIY
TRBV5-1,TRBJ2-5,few,ASSLALSPEETQY
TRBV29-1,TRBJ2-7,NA,SVIGTSGFGSEQY
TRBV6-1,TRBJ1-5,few,ASRGQGLQPQH
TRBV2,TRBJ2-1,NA,ASSARNEQF
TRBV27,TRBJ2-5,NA,ASSFGRYRETQY
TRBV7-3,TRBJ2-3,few,ASSLGVSSGSTDTQY
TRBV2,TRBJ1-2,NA,ASKLRELGYT
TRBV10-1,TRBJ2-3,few,ASSDSRGSDTQY
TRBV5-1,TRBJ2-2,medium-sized,ASSIQGNTGELF
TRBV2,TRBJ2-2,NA,ASTPDRVTGELF
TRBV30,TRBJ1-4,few,AWSGTGQREKLF
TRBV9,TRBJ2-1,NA,ASSPNVAGGRNEQF
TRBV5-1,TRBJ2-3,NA,ASRPHGQGGDTQY
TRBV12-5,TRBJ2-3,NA,ASGLGGSTDTQY
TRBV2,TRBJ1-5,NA,ASSEELGPDQPQH
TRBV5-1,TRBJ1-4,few,ASSTNRGPGNEKLF
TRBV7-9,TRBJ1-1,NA,ASSLFYEAF
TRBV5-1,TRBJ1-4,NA,ASSFRDVSNEKLF
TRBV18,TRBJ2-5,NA,ASSPKGLAGGQETQY
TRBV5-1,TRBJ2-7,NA,ASSPGTSDAYEQY
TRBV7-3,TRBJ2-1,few,ASSLASSGGIGEQF
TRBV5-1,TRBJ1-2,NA,ASSLRTQNYGYT
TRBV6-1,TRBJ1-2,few,ASRRQGNGYT
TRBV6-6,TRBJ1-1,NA,AADKGGAGYTEAF
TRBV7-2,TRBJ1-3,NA,ASSFRVSSGNTIY
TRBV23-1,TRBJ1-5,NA,ASSQSGTGGQPQH
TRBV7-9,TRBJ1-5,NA,ASSRQGDNQPQH